Below, 14 T cell receptor beta chains from the same sample are listed, as sequenced in a study of identical twins. TCRdb re-called the 5' RACE reads with MiXCR, one entry per CDR3 protein. The sample lists 540,000 or so distinct CDR3 sequences; 20% to 25% were seen once. These data also formed part of another study, on yellow fever vaccine responses in identical twins.

The sequenced sample consisted of CD4+ T cells sorted from blood. Receptors originate from a woman between 18 and 29 years old in good health.

This clonotype was picked up a small number of times. The genes are TRBV20-1 and TRBJ2-3, with TRBD1 identical over 7 bases. V lost 4 bases to trimming and J lost 4 bases; unmatched junction nucleotides: 2. The germline gives CDR1 DFQATT, CDR2 SNEGSKA (reference sequence). This CDR3 is built from 12 residues. In DNA, the CDR3 is TGCAGTGCTACCCAGGGGGCAGATACGCAGTATTTT. Translated: CSATQGADTQYF.

There are many counts of this clonotype. The chain has TRBV12-3 or TRBV12-4 and TRBJ1-5, with D uncertain. The CDR3 is made up of 12 amino acids. Trimming pared 5 bases from V and 6 bases from J, leaving 8 bases between. Written as DNA, the CDR3 is TGTGCCAGCAGTATTTTCGGTCAGCCCCAGCATTTT. Protein product: CASSIFGQPQHF.

This clonotype came up a few times. V usage is TRBV5-5 and J usage is TRBJ2-7; tentatively, D is TRBD1 (6 bases). Germline V gives CDR1 SGHKS, CDR2 YYEKEE (reference sequence). There are 14 residues in the CDR3. V lost 3 bases to trimming and J lost 4 bases, with 14 bases between them. CDR3 in amino acids: CASSYMDRPYEQYV. CDR3 coding DNA: TGTGCCAGCAGCTATATGGACAGACCTTACGAGCAGTACGTC.

This clonotype was seen only a few times. The V call is TRBV25-1, the J call TRBJ1-1; D might be TRBD1 (6 bases). This CDR3 has 15 residues. V lost 2 bases and J 3 bases, leaving 13 bases between the germline ends. Per germline, CDR1 MGHDK and CDR2 SYGVNS. The CDR3 region is CASSELWTAHTEAFF. In DNA, the CDR3 is TGTGCCAGCAGTGAACTCTGGACAGCACACACTGAAGCTTTCTTT.

This clonotype was seen a handful of times. The chain is built from TRBV4-2 and TRBJ1-1; perhaps TRBD1 as D (5 bases). CDR3 size: 16 residues. Trimming took 1 base from V and 6 from J, leaving 18 bases between them. Germline-derived CDR1 and CDR2 are LGHNA and YNFKEQ. CDR3 protein: CASSQVRPPGDAEAFF. DNA of the CDR3: TGTGCCAGCAGCCAAGTTCGTCCCCCGGGGGATGCTGAAGCTTTCTTT.

The chain uses TRBV11-2 and TRBJ2-3; the D call may be TRBD1 or TRBD2 (6 bases each). Germline loops: CDR1 SGHAT, CDR2 FQNNGV. The V and J ends lost 5 bases and 6 bases respectively, with 12 bases between them. The CDR3 is 13 residues long. CDR3 amino acids: CASSAGAGDTQYF. For the CDR3, the DNA is TGTGCCAGCAGCGCAGGGGCGGGGGATACGCAGTATTTT.

The V and J genes are TRBV11-2 and TRBJ1-2; 7 bases line up with TRBD1. V lost 5 bases, J lost 2 bases, and 5 bases stayed unmatched. The CDR3 contains 14 residues. Germline CDR1 is SGHAT and CDR2 is FQNNGV. DNA of the CDR3: TGTGCCAGCAGCCCAGACAGGGTCAACTATGGCTACACCTTC. This sequence encodes CASSPDRVNYGYTF.

The rearrangement joins TRBV12-3 or TRBV12-4 to TRBJ2-3; D is unclear. The CDR3 consists of 16 residues. With 3 bases removed from V and 2 bases from J, the gap between germline ends came to 15 bases. In DNA, the CDR3 is TGTGCCAGCAGTTTGGTACCGGCGAGAATCACAGATACGCAGTATTTT. Its translation: CASSLVPARITDTQYF.

V gene TRBV11-2 combines with J gene TRBJ1-1; 7 bases line up with TRBD1. The ends lost 5 bases at V and 0 bases at J; junction bases unmatched: 6. The CDR3 spans 15 residues. Germline CDR1 and CDR2: SGHAT and FQNNGV. The CDR3 nucleotides read TGTGCCAGCAGCGGCCGACAGGGATTGAACACTGAAGCTTTCTTT. This gives the protein CASSGRQGLNTEAFF.

This clonotype was counted ten times or more. V usage is TRBV5-6 and J usage is TRBJ1-2; D gene ambiguous. The CDR3 runs 12 residues. Germline-derived CDR1 and CDR2 are SGHDT and YYEEEE. V shed 0 bases and J shed 5 bases, with 5 bases lying between them. CDR3 nucleotide sequence: TGTGCCAGCAGCTTGGCCCCGTATGGCTACACCTTC. Its protein product is CASSLAPYGYTF.

This clonotype was counted between two and nine times. J is TRBJ1-1 and V is TRBV12-3 or TRBV12-4, with TRBD1 as a possible D gene (6 bases). V was pared by 5 bases and J by 0 bases, with 13 bases between. The CDR3 loop spans 15 amino acids. DNA of the CDR3: TGTGCCAGCAGTCATAAAAGGGACATGAACACTGAAGCTTTCTTT. Its translation is CASSHKRDMNTEAFF.

The chain employs TRBV5-1 and TRBJ1-1; 8 bases fit TRBD1. Per germline, CDR1 SGHRS and CDR2 YFSETQ. V lost 4 bases, J lost 2 bases, and 7 bases stayed unmatched. The CDR3 runs 15 residues. The CDR3 reads CASSLGTGDNTEAFF. CDR3 nucleotides: TGCGCCAGCAGCCTCGGGACAGGCGATAACACTGAAGCTTTCTTT.

The chain is built from TRBV6-1 and TRBJ1-2; tentatively, D is TRBD1 (6 bases). Germline V gives CDR1 MNHNS, CDR2 SASEGT. V was trimmed by 8 bases and J by 3 bases, leaving 25 bases between them. This CDR3 comprises 17 residues. CDR3 loop: CASGQPPGTSLDYGYTF. CDR3 DNA: TGTGCCAGCGGCCAGCCCCCCGGGACATCCCTAGACTATGGCTACACCTTC.

This chain links TRBV2 with TRBJ2-7; D is ambiguous. The length of the CDR3 is 14 residues. Germline V gene data show CDR1 as SNHLY and CDR2 as FYNNEI. The V end was cut by 3 bases, the J end by 5 bases, with 14 bases between. The CDR3 region is CASSESRLTHEQYF. For the CDR3, the DNA is TGTGCCAGCAGTGAGTCCAGGCTTACACACGAGCAGTACTTC.